A selection of T cell receptor beta chains follows, all from one sample in a study of cytomegalovirus exposure and HLA in healthy donors. The repertoire was sequenced with immunoSEQ multiplex PCR; TCRdb's copy has only in-frame clones and lacks some. The sample comprises about 35,000 clones, about 80% of which are singletons, and roughly 6% rests with the top ten. The sequenced sample was PBMCs. These receptor sequences come from a male donor in good health and CMV-seronegative. Both conserved end residues are part of each CDR3. The order of the fields is clone size, D gene, V gene, J gene, CDR3 protein, CDR3 DNA. The D gene is left open where the match is weak. Expanded clones get a size class; other rows say once, few or many, or leave the size out.

size: -
D: TRBD1
V: TRBV27
J: TRBJ1-5
CDR3: CASSLRAGGGNQPQHF
DNA: TGTGCCAGCAGTTTACGGGCAGGGGGCGGCAATCAGCCCCAGCATTTT

size: -
D: TRBD1
V: TRBV29-1
J: TRBJ2-2
CDR3: CSVRRDRDTGELFF
DNA: TGCAGCGTTAGACGGGACAGGGACACCGGGGAGCTGTTTTTT

size: -
D: -
V: TRBV30
J: TRBJ2-5
CDR3: CAWSRGEETQYF
DNA: TGTGCCTGGAGTCGCGGAGAAGAGACCCAGTACTTC

size: -
D: -
V: TRBV18
J: TRBJ1-1
CDR3: CASSPPGAMNTEAFF
DNA: TGTGCCAGCTCACCACCGGGGGCCATGAACACTGAAGCTTTCTTT

size: -
D: -
V: TRBV6-5
J: TRBJ1-1
CDR3: CASSAMDTEAFF
DNA: TGTGCCAGCAGTGCTATGGACACTGAAGCCTTCTTT

size: -
D: -
V: TRBV7-9
J: TRBJ1-5
CDR3: CASSLSRDQPQHF
DNA: TGTGCCAGCAGCCTTAGCCGGGATCAGCCCCAGCATTTT

size: -
D: -
V: TRBV7-8
J: TRBJ1-1
CDR3: CASSMWTVEAFF
DNA: TGTGCCAGCAGCATGTGGACTGTCGAAGCTTTCTTT

size: -
D: -
V: TRBV7-9
J: TRBJ2-3
CDR3: CASSLYSGDTQYF
DNA: TGTGCCAGCAGCTTATATTCCGGAGATACGCAGTATTTT

size: -
D: TRBD1
V: TRBV9
J: TRBJ1-1
CDR3: CASSVAQGDTEAFF
DNA: TGTGCCAGCAGCGTAGCTCAGGGGGACACTGAAGCTTTCTTT

size: -
D: TRBD1
V: TRBV5-1
J: TRBJ1-4
CDR3: CASSSTGREKLFF
DNA: TGCGCCAGCAGCTCGACAGGGAGGGAAAAACTGTTTTTT

size: -
D: TRBD1
V: TRBV2
J: TRBJ1-6
CDR3: CASRNVAGGAGSPLHF
DNA: TGTGCCAGCCGCAACGTCGCAGGGGGCGCGGGTTCACCCCTCCACTTT

size: -
D: TRBD1
V: TRBV11-2
J: TRBJ2-7
CDR3: CASSTHRGQGYEQYF
DNA: TGTGCCAGCAGCACCCATCGAGGACAGGGCTACGAGCAGTACTTC

size: -
D: TRBD1
V: TRBV7-9
J: TRBJ1-2
CDR3: CASSPTGGGYTF
DNA: TGTGCCAGCAGCCCAACAGGGGGCGGCTACACCTTC

size: -
D: -
V: TRBV7-9
J: TRBJ2-1
CDR3: CASSLSRELNEQFF
DNA: TGTGCCAGCAGCTTATCCAGGGAATTGAATGAGCAGTTCTTC

size: -
D: TRBD1
V: TRBV5-1
J: TRBJ2-7
CDR3: CASSAGTGEAYEQYF
DNA: TGCGCCAGCAGCGCCGGGACAGGGGAAGCCTACGAGCAGTACTTC

size: -
D: -
V: TRBV2
J: TRBJ1-1
CDR3: CASSETTGTEAFF
DNA: TGTGCCAGCAGTGAGACGACAGGCACCGAAGCTTTCTTT

size: -
D: -
V: TRBV29-1
J: TRBJ2-1
CDR3: CSAGLYYNEQFF
DNA: TGCAGCGCGGGATTATACTACAATGAGCAGTTCTTC

size: -
D: TRBD1
V: TRBV5-4
J: TRBJ1-2
CDR3: CASSLRGQGVIAYGYTF
DNA: TGTGCCAGCAGCTTGCGGGGACAGGGGGTGATCGCCTATGGCTACACCTTC

size: -
D: -
V: TRBV10-3
J: TRBJ1-5
CDR3: CAISESRETQPQHF
DNA: TGTGCCATCAGTGAGTCCCGGGAAACTCAGCCCCAGCATTTT

size: -
D: -
V: TRBV4-1
J: TRBJ1-6
CDR3: CASSQGRSPAGSPLHF
DNA: TGCGCCAGCAGCCAAGGACGGTCCCCGGCGGGTTCACCCCTCCACTTT

size: -
D: TRBD1
V: TRBV4-3
J: TRBJ1-6
CDR3: CASSQEPGTGGTPLHF
DNA: TGCGCCAGCAGCCAAGAGCCCGGGACAGGTGGTACACCCCTCCACTTT

size: once
D: -
V: TRBV5-1
J: TRBJ1-4
CDR3: CASSPLQGATNEKLFF
DNA: TGCGCCAGCAGCCCGTTGCAGGGTGCAACTAATGAAAAACTGTTTTTT

size: once
D: TRBD2
V: TRBV5-6
J: TRBJ2-1
CDR3: CASSSLGASGGYNEQFF
DNA: TGTGCCAGCAGCTCTCTAGGGGCTAGCGGGGGCTACAATGAGCAGTTCTTC

size: -
D: TRBD2
V: TRBV29-1
J: TRBJ2-3
CDR3: CSAEGLAGDSTDTQYF
DNA: TGCAGCGCCGAAGGGCTAGCGGGGGACAGCACAGATACGCAGTATTTT

size: -
D: -
V: TRBV6-1
J: TRBJ2-7
CDR3: CASLSSYEQYF
DNA: TGTGCCAGCCTAAGCTCCTACGAGCAGTACTTC

size: -
D: -
V: TRBV13
J: TRBJ2-3
CDR3: CASSPGTDTQYF
DNA: TGTGCCAGCTCCCCCGGGACAGATACGCAGTATTTT

size: -
D: -
V: TRBV11-2
J: TRBJ1-2
CDR3: CASSRAGGYNYGYTF
DNA: TGTGCCAGCAGCAGGGCAGGAGGTTATAACTATGGCTACACCTTC